This TCR beta chain was retrieved from a study of shared clonotypes between healthy human individuals (dated by TCRdb to the early 2020s). About the full investigation: The cohort comprised two women and three men aged 18 to 49 years. For each donor, CD4 naive and CD4 memory were each run on three plates, CD8 naive on two plates, and CD8 memory on one plate. To estimate repertoire size and how much clonotype sharing occurs between individuals, the study deeply sequenced the blood TCR repertoires of a handful of healthy adults. Libraries were prepared and TCR repertoires were sequenced by different laboratories using diverse techniques, in order to increase sequencing depth and limit assay-specific biases. Between about 0.85 and 9.5 billion PBMCs per donor were obtained by leukapheresis. On the study overall, not on this receptor specifically: Pairwise subsampling led to the expectation that sequencing depth would affect the degree of clonotype sharing among donors. Compared with non-shared clonotypes, the clonotypes found in all four sorted-subset donors had higher generation probabilities. Estimated clonotype richness was generally larger for naive than for memory subsets. Sampling was limited to blood, and TCR repertoires in tissue likely differ from TCR repertoires in blood. Across a handful of donors, roughly 5% of naive CD4, approximately 4% of naive CD8, approximately 2.5% of memory CD4, and around 0.4% of memory CD8 clonotypes were shared. The genetic and exposure-history diversity represented was limited by the small number of donors. Incomplete sequencing was indicated by rarefaction of sorted-subset datasets, despite the large sequencing depth.

Concerning this clone: Its antigen target is currently unknown. Per-nucleotide qualities are absent, and no much larger clonotype sits a single base away.

The donors were healthy, HIV-negative adults with no recently reported acute infections or vaccinations. Every donor was a Caucasian adult living in Nashville, Tennessee, USA. CD4+ T cells were enriched by magnetic negative selection, after which naive cells were positively selected on CD45RA and the negative fraction was taken as the memory subset. Blood was collected by leukapheresis, and PBMCs were isolated by Ficoll-Histopaque density gradient centrifugation and then cryopreserved in liquid nitrogen vapor phase. Analytical flow cytometry was used to check the purity and quantity of each magnetically sorted T cell population. Each sorted fraction had its genomic DNA isolated and then quantified by UV absorbance on a Nanodrop 2000c. TCR CDR3 regions were amplified from genomic DNA by multiplex PCR using the deep immunoSEQ assay. Genomic DNA extracted from each cell subset was distributed evenly over all wells of several immunoSEQ 96-well plates, and each plate served as one replicate. Each replicate PCR for sorted subsets received roughly 200 ng genomic DNA, equal to around 32,000 T cell genomes. Purified libraries were measured with a Qubit 3.0 fluorometer, size-checked on a Bioanalyzer 2100, and measured again with the KAPA Library Quantification kit. Every immunoSEQ 96-well plate was sequenced on a separate single-read 150-cycle Illumina NextSeq 550 flow cell. The original pipeline was this. Because the immunoSEQ output held only junctional sequences and lacked quality scores, the filtering could not match the filtering applied to full-length reads. Sequences were annotated with PyIR, a Python wrapper for IgBLAST v1.9, and V/J genes and CDR3 were assigned using IMGT germline references. Any read was removed if the V/J assignment was weak (E-value above 1e-6), the CDR3 was missing, or the read contained stop codons, out-of-frame junctions, or ambiguous translated residues. V3J clonotypes were defined by identical inferred V gene, J gene, and CDR3 amino acid sequence. Percentage overlap between repertoires was calculated by dividing the number of shared unique clonotypes by the size of the smaller repertoire. Repertoire richness was assessed with RTK rarefaction, the Chao1 estimator, and Recon v2.1 estimates of unobserved clonotypes. OLGA was used to compute generation probabilities for all TCRbeta clonotypes that the gDNA method yielded from a handful of donors. TCRdb took this table from immuneACCESS and kept in-frame rearrangements with V and J called. Such tables lack part of the clones; where checked against another copy, unresolved V genes explain under half of the gap, and the rest is unexplained. The DNA was the basis for D and trimming; V, J and clone size are from that table. The sample data list 2 million to 3 million clones, and over 85% of these were observed just once. The ten largest clones represent roughly 0.13% of the sample.

The TCR comes from a man between 18 and 35 years old in good health. Sequencing was carried out using naive CD4+ T cells sorted from blood. The meaning of the sample's cell subset or site label: CD45RA+ positively selected.

The sequenced DNA: TGTGCCAGCAGCCGACAGGATAATCAGCCCCAGCATTTT. It codes for CASSRQDNQPQHF. Recombination connected TRBV7-2 to TRBJ1-5, with TRBD1 as a weak D call on 6 bases. Deletion took 5 bases off V and 4 bases off J, with a span of 9 bases between the germline ends. Taken from the germline V gene, the CDR1 and CDR2 loops are SGHTA and FQGNSA. The CDR3 runs 13 amino acids, cysteine and phenylalanine included. The retained sequence is limited to the CDR3, 39 bases, with the frame set at the first base.